This paragraph reports one T cell receptor (beta chain). What it recognizes is unknown. Germline CDR1 and CDR2: LNHDA and SQIVND (reference sequence). The CDR3 spans 16 residues. Losses at the gene ends were 5 bases for V and 2 bases for J; bases not matched to a gene: 8. Measured with immunoSEQ multiplex PCR; TCRdb has only the in-frame clones, and not every one. The sample carries about 82,000 clones, under 90% recorded once. The data were obtained in a study of OX40 agonist ivuxolimab in advanced cancers. Turning to the study itself: Patients in dose escalation had liver, melanoma, kidney or head and neck cancers. Eligibility rules accepted prior anti-PD-1, anti-PD-L1 or anti-CTLA-4 therapy, and around 38% had some. General study points: Antigen specificity remained undetermined for the expanded peripheral T cells. In CD8+ T cells, expanded clones were on average more numerous than in CD4+.

The chain employs TRBV19 and TRBJ2-5; 10 bases are shared with TRBD1. The receptor's source is an adult with an advanced solid tumor such as melanoma, head and neck, liver or kidney cancer. Sequences were derived from CD4+ or CD8+ T cells sorted from blood, sampled in a trial of the OX40 agonist ivuxolimab. Here the CDR3 DNA reads TGTGCCAGTAGTTCCCAAGACAGGGGGCAGCAAGAGACCCAGTACTTC. Its translation is CASSSQDRGQQETQYF.